This TCR beta chain derives from a study of blood T cell repertoires in COVID-19. About the research overall: The samples span acute and convalescent COVID-19 from the United States, Italy and Spain. Sources were T cells, B-cell-depleted T cells, or PBMCs; the material itself was cDNA or gDNA.

In the study's own analysis: Counts of nucleated cells, estimated from reference gene primer amplification, were obtained. Profiled with immunoSEQ multiplex PCR; TCRdb holds only in-frame clones, not every one. From that table come the V and J calls and clone size; the DNA was used to work out D and trimming. Of hundreds of thousands of clones detected, roughly 80% appear once; the ten largest clones hold approximately 4.9%. The source is a woman older than 75 with active or convalescent COVID-19. The sequenced sample was peripheral blood.

CDR3 residues: CASSRNTGDSGNTIYF. CDR3 nucleotides: TGCGCCAGCAGCCGTAACACAGGAGACTCTGGAAACACCATATATTTT. J is TRBJ1-3 and V is TRBV5-1, with D possibly being TRBD1 (5 bases). The CDR3 runs 16 residues. V was clipped by 4 bases and J by 0 bases, with 14 bases between them. Germline V gene data show CDR1 as SGHRS and CDR2 as YFSETQ.